This T cell receptor beta chain was captured by sequencing in a study of blood T cell repertoires in COVID-19. Study-wide context: Samples of COVID-19 (acute and convalescent) were obtained from the United States, Italy and Spain. Sources were T cells, B-cell-depleted T cells, or PBMCs; the material itself was cDNA or gDNA.

The CDR3 has 15 amino acids. CDR1 and CDR2 from the germline V gene are KGHDR and SFDVKD. Trimming removed 2 bases from V and 5 bases from J; junction bases left unmatched: 7. In the original analysis: It was from reference gene primer amplification that nucleated cell counts were estimated. Only in-frame clones appear in the TCRdb table, and some are missing; sequencing was by immunoSEQ multiplex PCR. The V and J calls and clone size come from that table; D and trimming were worked out from the DNA. The sample holds around 170,000 clones, 88% seen once. In its sample, this clone was seen a few times.

The specimen was peripheral blood. This receptor was taken from a man in his sixties with acute or convalescent COVID-19. The V and J genes are TRBV24-1 and TRBJ2-5; the match to TRBD1 covers 7 bases. In nucleotides, the CDR3 is TGTGCCACCAGTGATTCCTCGACAGGGCTGGAGACCCAGTACTTC. It codes for CATSDSSTGLETQYF.